This T cell receptor beta chain came from a study of Graves' ophthalmopathy and Graves' hyperthyroidism. About the study: Peripheral blood collection took place at initial diagnosis, before any treatment.

Stable hyperthyroidism meant no progression to ophthalmopathy within 18 months of follow-up. 7.5 to 10 ml of fresh blood yielded the PBMCs by density gradient. CDR1 is GTSNPN, CDR2 SVGIG, per germline (reference sequence). This CDR3 is 13 amino acids long. Trimming left V 0 bases short and J 8 bases short, with 13 bases between. Amplified material comprised TCR beta CDR3 regions derived from RNA transcripts. Second-round multiplex PCR came after a first-round RT-PCR that employed HTBI primers. In TCRdb, the multiplex PCR reads were re-called with MiXCR into one record per CDR3 protein. The sample carries over 500,000 distinct CDR3 sequences, about 24% recorded once.

The chain employs TRBV30 and TRBJ1-2; D possibly corresponds to TRBD1 (5 bases). Sequencing was performed on peripheral blood. The origin of this receptor is a woman aged 18-30 years with stable Graves' hyperthyroidism. Some clones in this sample may be carry-over from other donors' samples. The CDR3 protein is CAWSVGVTGGYTF. The CDR3 bases are TGTGCCTGGAGTGTGGGGGTTACTGGCGGCTACACCTTC. The full variable domain, with the rest looked up from reference TRBV30 and TRBJ1-2, is SQTIHQWPATLVQPVGSPLSLECTVEGTSNPNLYWYRQAAGRGLQLLFYSVGIGQISSEVPQNLSASRPQDRQFILSSKKLLLSDSGFYLCAWSVGVTGGYTFGSGTRLTVV.